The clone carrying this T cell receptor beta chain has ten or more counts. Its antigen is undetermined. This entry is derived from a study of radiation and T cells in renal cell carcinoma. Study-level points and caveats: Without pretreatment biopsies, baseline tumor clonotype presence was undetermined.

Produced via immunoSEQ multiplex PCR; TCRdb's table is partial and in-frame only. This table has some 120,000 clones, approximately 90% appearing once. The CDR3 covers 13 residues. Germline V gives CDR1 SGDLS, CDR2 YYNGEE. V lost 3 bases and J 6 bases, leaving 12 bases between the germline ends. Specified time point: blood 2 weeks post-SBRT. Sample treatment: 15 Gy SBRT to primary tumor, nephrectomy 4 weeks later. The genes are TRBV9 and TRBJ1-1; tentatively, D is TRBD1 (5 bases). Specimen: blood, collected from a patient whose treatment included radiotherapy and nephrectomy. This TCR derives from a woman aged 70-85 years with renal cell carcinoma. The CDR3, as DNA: TGTGCCAGCAGCGGGGGTAGGGACGCTGAAGCTTTCTTT. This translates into CASSGGRDAEAFF.